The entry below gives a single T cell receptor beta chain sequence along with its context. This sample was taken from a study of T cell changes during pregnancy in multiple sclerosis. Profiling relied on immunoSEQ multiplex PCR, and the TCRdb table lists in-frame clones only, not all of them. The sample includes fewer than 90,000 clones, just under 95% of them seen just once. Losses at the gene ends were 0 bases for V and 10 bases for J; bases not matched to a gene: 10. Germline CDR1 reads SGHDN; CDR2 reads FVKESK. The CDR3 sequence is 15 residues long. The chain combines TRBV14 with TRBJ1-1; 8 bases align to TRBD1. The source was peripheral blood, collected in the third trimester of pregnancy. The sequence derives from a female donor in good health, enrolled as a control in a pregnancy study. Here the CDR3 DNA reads TGTGCCAGCAGCCAAGATCTCGGACAGGGTACGAGAGCTTTCTTT. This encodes CASSQDLGQGTRAFF.